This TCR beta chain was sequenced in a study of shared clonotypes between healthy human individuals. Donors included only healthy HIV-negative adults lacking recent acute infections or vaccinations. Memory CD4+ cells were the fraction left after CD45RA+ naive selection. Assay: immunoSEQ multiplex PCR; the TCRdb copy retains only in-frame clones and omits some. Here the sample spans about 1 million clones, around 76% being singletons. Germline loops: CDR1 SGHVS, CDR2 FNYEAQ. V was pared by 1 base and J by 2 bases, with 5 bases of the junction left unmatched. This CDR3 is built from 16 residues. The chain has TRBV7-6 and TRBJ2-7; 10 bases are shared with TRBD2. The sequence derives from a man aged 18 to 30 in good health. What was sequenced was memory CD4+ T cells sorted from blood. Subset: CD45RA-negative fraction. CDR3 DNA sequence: TGTGCCAGCAGCTTAGGACTAGCGGGCCTTACCTACGAGCAGTACTTC. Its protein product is CASSLGLAGLTYEQYF.